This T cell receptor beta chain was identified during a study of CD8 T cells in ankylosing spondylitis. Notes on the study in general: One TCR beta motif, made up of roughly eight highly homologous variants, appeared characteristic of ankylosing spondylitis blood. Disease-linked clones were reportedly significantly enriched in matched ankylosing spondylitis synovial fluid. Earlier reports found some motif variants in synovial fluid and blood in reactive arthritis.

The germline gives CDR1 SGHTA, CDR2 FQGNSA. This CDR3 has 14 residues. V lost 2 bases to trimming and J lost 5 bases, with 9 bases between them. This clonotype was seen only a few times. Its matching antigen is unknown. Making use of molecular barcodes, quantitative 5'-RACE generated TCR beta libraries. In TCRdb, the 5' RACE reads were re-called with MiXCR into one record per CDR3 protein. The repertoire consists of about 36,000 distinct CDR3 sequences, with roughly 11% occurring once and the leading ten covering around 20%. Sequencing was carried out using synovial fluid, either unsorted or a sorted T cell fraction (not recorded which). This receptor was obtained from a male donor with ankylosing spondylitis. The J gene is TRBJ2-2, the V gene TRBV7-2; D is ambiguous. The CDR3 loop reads CASSLRWDTGELFF. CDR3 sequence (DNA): TGTGCCAGCAGCTTAAGATGGGATACCGGGGAGCTGTTTTTT.